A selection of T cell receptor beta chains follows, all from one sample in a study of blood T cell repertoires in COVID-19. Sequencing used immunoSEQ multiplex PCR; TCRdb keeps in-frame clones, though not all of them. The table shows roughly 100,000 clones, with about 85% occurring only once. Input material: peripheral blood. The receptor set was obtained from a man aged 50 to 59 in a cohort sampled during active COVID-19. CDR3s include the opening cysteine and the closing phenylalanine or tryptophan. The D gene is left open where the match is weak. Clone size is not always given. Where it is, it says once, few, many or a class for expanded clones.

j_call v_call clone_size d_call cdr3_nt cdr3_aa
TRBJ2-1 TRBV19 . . TGTGCCAGTTCTATGGGGAGATACAATGAGCAGTTCTTC CASSMGRYNEQFF
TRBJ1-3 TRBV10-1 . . TGCGCCAGCAGTGAGTCGACGGTCCCCAGGCATCACCGCGACGGAAACACCATATATTTT CASSESTVPRHHRDGNTIYF
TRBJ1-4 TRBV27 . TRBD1 TGTGCCAGCAGTAGGACAGGGTTTGGAACAACTAATGAAAAACTGTTTTTT CASSRTGFGTTNEKLFF
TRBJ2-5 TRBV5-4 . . TGTGCCAGCAGCCGCGGGACAGACCAAGAGACCCAGTACTTC CASSRGTDQETQYF
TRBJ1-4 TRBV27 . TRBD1 TGTGCCAGCTTCACTCGCGGGACAGTATATGAAAAACTGTTTTTT CASFTRGTVYEKLFF
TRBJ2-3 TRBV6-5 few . TGTGCCAGCAGGGACCGGGACTCAATCCAAGATACGCAGTATTTT CASRDRDSIQDTQYF
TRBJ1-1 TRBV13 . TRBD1 TGTGCCAGCAGCTCCCGACAGGGGCCTGAAGCTTTCTTT CASSSRQGPEAFF
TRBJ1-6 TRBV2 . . TGTGCCAGCAGTGAAGGCAGGGGCGGGGGGCCCCTCCACTTT CASSEGRGGGPLHF
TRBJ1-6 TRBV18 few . TGTGCCAGCTCACCCCAAGGGGGGGACTCACCCCTCCACTTT CASSPQGGDSPLHF
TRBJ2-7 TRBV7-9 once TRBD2 TGTGCCAGCAGCTTTCCGGGACTAGGGGGCGAGCAGTACTTC CASSFPGLGGEQYF
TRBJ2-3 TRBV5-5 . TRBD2 TGTGCCAGCAGCTCGATAACGGGGGGTTTAGATACGCAGTATTTT CASSSITGGLDTQYF
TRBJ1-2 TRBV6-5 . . TGTGCCAGCAGTTACTCGACAGCCTATGGCTACACCTTC CASSYSTAYGYTF
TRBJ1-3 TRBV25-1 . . TGTGCCAGCAGTGCCACGGGGGGGGGTCACGGAAACACCATATATTTT CASSATGGGHGNTIYF
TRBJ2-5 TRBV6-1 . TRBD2 TGTGCCAGCAGTGACCCCGGGGGGGCCCAGGAGACCCAGTACTTC CASSDPGGAQETQYF
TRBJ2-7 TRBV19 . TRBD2 TGTGCCAGTAGTAACCCCGGCGGGAGCACCTCCTACGAGCAGTACTTC CASSNPGGSTSYEQYF
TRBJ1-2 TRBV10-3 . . TGTGCCATCAGTGAGACTAGGGCGATGGATGGCTACACCTTC CAISETRAMDGYTF
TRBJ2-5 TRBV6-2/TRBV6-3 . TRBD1 TGTGCCAGCAGTACGACCGGGACAGGGGAAGAGACCCAGTACTTC CASSTTGTGEETQYF
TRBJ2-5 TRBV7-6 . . TGTGCCAGCAGCTTGGCCTTAGGGGCGGAAGAGACCCAGTACTTC CASSLALGAEETQYF
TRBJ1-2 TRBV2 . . TGTGCCAGCAGTGAAGAGACAGAAGCTAACTATGGCTACACCTTC CASSEETEANYGYTF
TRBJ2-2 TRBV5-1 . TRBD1 TGCGCCAGCAGCCTGACAGGACAGGCGCAACGTGCCGGGGAGCTGTTTTTT CASSLTGQAQRAGELFF
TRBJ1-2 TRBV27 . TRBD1 TGTGCCAGCAGTTCCCACGCGGGCAGGGGGAACTATGGCTACACCTTC CASSSHAGRGNYGYTF
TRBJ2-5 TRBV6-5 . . TGTGCCAGCAGCCTCCGGGAGACCCAGTACTTC CASSLRETQYF
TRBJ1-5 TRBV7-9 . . TGTGCCAGCAGCTTAATGTCGGGACAAACGAATCAGCCCCAGCATTTT CASSLMSGQTNQPQHF
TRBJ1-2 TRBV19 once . TGTGCCAGTAGTATAAGGGCGGGGCCCTTCTATGGCTACACCTTC CASSIRAGPFYGYTF
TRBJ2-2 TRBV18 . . TGTGCCAGCTCTAAACCGGGGGCCGGGGAGCTGTTTTTT CASSKPGAGELFF
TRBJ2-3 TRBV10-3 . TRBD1 TGTGCCATCAGCGGACAGGATACAGATACGCAGTATTTT CAISGQDTDTQYF
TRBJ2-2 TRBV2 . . TGTGCCAGCAGACGCAGTGATGCGAACACCGGGGAGCTGTTTTTT CASRRSDANTGELFF
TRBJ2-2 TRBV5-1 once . TGCGCCAGCAGCTTGACTCCGAACACCGGGGAGCTGTTTTTT CASSLTPNTGELFF
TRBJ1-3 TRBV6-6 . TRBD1 TGTGCCAGCAGTTACTCCGGGACAGGCTCTGGAAACACCATATATTTT CASSYSGTGSGNTIYF
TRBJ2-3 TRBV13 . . TGTGCCACTCAGGGTCTGGGTTCTAGCACAGATACGCAGTATTTT CATQGLGSSTDTQYF
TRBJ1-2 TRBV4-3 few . TGCGCCAGCAGCCAAGTAGGGGAGGGCTATGGCTACACCTTC CASSQVGEGYGYTF
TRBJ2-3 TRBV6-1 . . TGTGCCAGCAGTGAATTCGGGGGTTCGGTGGGTACGCAGTATTTT CASSEFGGSVGTQYF
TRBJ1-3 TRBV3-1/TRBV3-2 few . TGTGCCAGCAGCCAAGCCAGAATCTCTGGAAACACCATATATTTT CASSQARISGNTIYF
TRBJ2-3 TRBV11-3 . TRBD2 TGTGCCAGCAGCTTAGTAGGCGGGGAGGGCGGAGATACGCAGTATTTT CASSLVGGEGGDTQYF
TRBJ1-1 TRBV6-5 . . TGTGCCAGCAGACCAAGGACAAGTTTGAACACTGAAGCTTTCTTT CASRPRTSLNTEAFF
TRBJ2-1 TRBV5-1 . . TGCGCCAGCAGCCAAACAGGGCCCGTCTACAATGAGCAGTTCTTC CASSQTGPVYNEQFF
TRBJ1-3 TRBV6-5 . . TGTGCCAGCAGCCTTACAGGGAAATCTGGAAACACCATATATTTT CASSLTGKSGNTIYF
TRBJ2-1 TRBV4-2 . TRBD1 TGTGCCAGCAGCCAACTCTCAGAGTCCGTAGGGACAGAAGAGCAGTTCTTC CASSQLSESVGTEEQFF
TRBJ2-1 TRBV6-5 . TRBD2 TGTGCCAGCAGTCCGAGACTAGCGGGGGGGCCCGAGCAGTTCTTC CASSPRLAGGPEQFF
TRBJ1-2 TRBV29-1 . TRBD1 TGCAGCGTTGAAGAAGGACAGGGGGCGCACTATGGCTACACCTTC CSVEEGQGAHYGYTF
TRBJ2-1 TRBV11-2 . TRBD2 TGTGCCAGCAGCTTGACTAGCGGGGGGGCCTGGCAGTTCTTC CASSLTSGGAWQFF
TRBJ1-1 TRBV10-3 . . TGTGCCATCAGTCCAGGGACATCCAACACTGAAGCTTTCTTT CAISPGTSNTEAFF
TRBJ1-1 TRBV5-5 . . TGTGCCAGCACGAATTCCGGACAAGCGAACACTGAAGCTTTCTTT CASTNSGQANTEAFF
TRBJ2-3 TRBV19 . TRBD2 TGTGCCAGTACCCTGAGGACTAGCGCGAGCACAGATACGCAGTATTTT CASTLRTSASTDTQYF
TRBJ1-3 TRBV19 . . TGTGCCAGTAGTAGCACAGGGATATCTGGAAACACCATATATTTT CASSSTGISGNTIYF
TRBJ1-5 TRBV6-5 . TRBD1 TGTGCCAGCAGCCCACAGGGGGCTGGCAATCAGCCCCAGCATTTT CASSPQGAGNQPQHF
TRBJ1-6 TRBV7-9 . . TGTGCCAGCAGCTTAGAACAGGGAAATTCACCCCTCCACTTT CASSLEQGNSPLHF
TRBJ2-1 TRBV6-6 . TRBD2 TGTGCCAGCAGCGAACCGGGACTAGCGGGCAATGAGCAGTTCTTC CASSEPGLAGNEQFF
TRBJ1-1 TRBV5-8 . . TGTGCCAGCAGCTTTATTAAGACAGACATGAACACTGAAGCTTTCTTT CASSFIKTDMNTEAFF
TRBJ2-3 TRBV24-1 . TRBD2 TGTGCCACCAGTGAGCCCGGGACTAGCGGGGGACGACATACGCAGTATTTT CATSEPGTSGGRHTQYF
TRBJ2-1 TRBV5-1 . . TGCGCCAGCAGCTTGTGGGGAGAGCTCAATGAGCAGTTCTTC CASSLWGELNEQFF
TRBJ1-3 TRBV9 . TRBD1 TGTGCCAGCAGCGTAGAGGGGGGGACAGGGCACTCTGGAAACACCATATATTTT CASSVEGGTGHSGNTIYF
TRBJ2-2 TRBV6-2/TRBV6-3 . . TGTGCCAGCAGTTACGGGGGCAGCTCGAACACCGGGGAGCTGTTTTTT CASSYGGSSNTGELFF
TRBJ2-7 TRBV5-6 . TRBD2 TGTGCCAGCAGCTTCGCTGTAGCGGGGGGGCTCTACGAGCAGTACTTC CASSFAVAGGLYEQYF
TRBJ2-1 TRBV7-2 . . TGTGCCAGCAGCTTTTCTCGGGGAAGGGATGAGCAGTTCTTC CASSFSRGRDEQFF
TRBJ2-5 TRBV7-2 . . TGTGCCAGCAGCTTAGGGCGGGCTCAAGAGACCCAGTACTTC CASSLGRAQETQYF
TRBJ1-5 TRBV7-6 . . TGTGCCAGCAGCCTCGGGGGATTGCTTAGCAATCAGCCCCAGCATTTT CASSLGGLLSNQPQHF
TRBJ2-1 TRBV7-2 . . TGTGCCAGCAGCGGGGGGGCAGTTGAGCAGTTCTTC CASSGGAVEQFF